The rows below give T cell receptor beta chains drawn from one sample of a study of post-analysis software for immune sequencing data. Via MiXCR, TCRdb re-called the PCR reads, giving one row per CDR3 protein. The table lists approximately 660,000 distinct CDR3 sequences, approximately 60% of them singletons. Source material: blood. The receptors were sampled from a girl aged 2 to 9 with multiple sclerosis. The CDR3 runs from the conserved cysteine through the conserved F or W. The order of the fields is D gene, V gene, clone size, J gene, CDR3 protein, CDR3 DNA. The D gene is left open where the match is weak. Only part of the rows carry a size: once, few, many, or a class if the clone is expanded.

d_call: NA; v_call: TRBV5-1; clone_size: NA; j_call: TRBJ2-5; cdr3_aa: CASSLEAPRETQYF; cdr3_nt: TGCGCCAGCAGCTTAGAGGCCCCCAGGGAGACCCAGTACTTC
d_call: NA; v_call: TRBV10-3; clone_size: NA; j_call: TRBJ2-5; cdr3_aa: CAISESRGPGKETQYF; cdr3_nt: TGTGCCATCAGTGAGTCCAGAGGTCCCGGAAAAGAGACCCAGTACTTC
d_call: NA; v_call: TRBV5-1; clone_size: few; j_call: TRBJ1-2; cdr3_aa: CASSSQGGYGYTF; cdr3_nt: TGCGCCAGCAGCTCTCAGGGTGGATATGGCTACACCTTC
d_call: NA; v_call: TRBV27; clone_size: NA; j_call: TRBJ1-2; cdr3_aa: CASKRPSPNYGYTF; cdr3_nt: TGTGCCAGCAAAAGGCCGAGCCCTAACTATGGCTACACCTTC
d_call: NA; v_call: TRBV10-3; clone_size: NA; j_call: TRBJ1-6; cdr3_aa: CAISSGRGGSPLHF; cdr3_nt: TGTGCCATCAGTTCGGGACGGGGTGGTTCACCCCTCCACTTT
d_call: NA; v_call: TRBV2; clone_size: once; j_call: TRBJ2-3; cdr3_aa: CASTAPSTDTQYF; cdr3_nt: TGTGCCAGCACGGCTCCGTCCACAGATACGCAGTATTTT
d_call: TRBD2; v_call: TRBV29-1; clone_size: NA; j_call: TRBJ2-1; cdr3_aa: CSVLRGSGNSEQFF; cdr3_nt: TGCAGCGTCCTAAGGGGTAGCGGGAATAGTGAGCAGTTCTTC
d_call: TRBD2; v_call: TRBV29-1; clone_size: few; j_call: TRBJ2-1; cdr3_aa: CSVEYPPGLAGNEQFF; cdr3_nt: TGCAGCGTTGAATACCCTCCGGGACTAGCGGGCAATGAGCAGTTCTTC
d_call: NA; v_call: TRBV5-1; clone_size: NA; j_call: TRBJ2-3; cdr3_aa: CASSQYRETQYF; cdr3_nt: TGCGCCAGCAGCCAGTACAGGGAGACGCAGTATTTT
d_call: NA; v_call: TRBV29-1; clone_size: NA; j_call: TRBJ2-6; cdr3_aa: CSVPLSQIFGANVLTF; cdr3_nt: TGCAGCGTTCCCCTCAGCCAGATATTCGGGGCCAACGTCCTGACTTTC
d_call: NA; v_call: TRBV6-6; clone_size: NA; j_call: TRBJ1-5; cdr3_aa: CASSYSRGGMGNQPQHF; cdr3_nt: TGTGCCAGCAGTTACTCGAGAGGTGGGATGGGTAATCAGCCCCAGCATTTT
d_call: TRBD1; v_call: TRBV13; clone_size: few; j_call: TRBJ1-2; cdr3_aa: CASSGGQGTYGYTF; cdr3_nt: TGTGCCAGCAGCGGGGGACAGGGAACCTATGGCTACACCTTC
d_call: NA; v_call: TRBV5-1; clone_size: few; j_call: TRBJ1-5; cdr3_aa: CASSSRDEYQPQHF; cdr3_nt: TGCGCCAGCAGCTCAAGGGACGAATATCAGCCCCAGCATTTT
d_call: NA; v_call: TRBV18; clone_size: NA; j_call: TRBJ2-7; cdr3_aa: CASSPRDGDYEQYF; cdr3_nt: TGTGCCAGCTCACCACGGGACGGAGACTACGAGCAGTACTTC
d_call: NA; v_call: TRBV5-1; clone_size: once; j_call: TRBJ1-2; cdr3_aa: CASSLDSLYTF; cdr3_nt: TGCGCCAGCAGCTTGGACAGCCTCTACACCTTC
d_call: NA; v_call: TRBV11-3; clone_size: NA; j_call: TRBJ2-3; cdr3_aa: CASSFSAGLPTDTQYF; cdr3_nt: TGTGCCAGCAGCTTCTCCGCGGGGCTCCCCACAGATACGCAGTATTTT
d_call: NA; v_call: TRBV11-2; clone_size: NA; j_call: TRBJ1-2; cdr3_aa: CASSFEGSDYGYTF; cdr3_nt: TGTGCCAGCAGCTTCGAGGGTAGCGACTATGGCTACACCTTC
d_call: NA; v_call: TRBV7-9; clone_size: few; j_call: TRBJ2-1; cdr3_aa: CASSSDPTYNEQFF; cdr3_nt: TGTGCCAGCAGCTCAGACCCTACCTACAATGAGCAGTTCTTC
d_call: TRBD1; v_call: TRBV5-1; clone_size: NA; j_call: TRBJ2-3; cdr3_aa: CASSLEGQGTDTQYF; cdr3_nt: TGCGCCAGCAGCTTGGAGGGACAGGGCACAGATACGCAGTATTTT
d_call: NA; v_call: TRBV6-6; clone_size: NA; j_call: TRBJ2-1; cdr3_aa: CASSHFLSSYNEQFF; cdr3_nt: TGTGCCAGCAGCCATTTCCTTAGCTCCTACAATGAGCAGTTCTTC
d_call: NA; v_call: TRBV5-6; clone_size: NA; j_call: TRBJ1-2; cdr3_aa: CASSPGRAHYGYTF; cdr3_nt: TGTGCCAGCAGCCCAGGACGGGCTCACTATGGCTACACCTTC
d_call: TRBD2; v_call: TRBV11-2; clone_size: NA; j_call: TRBJ2-7; cdr3_aa: CASSYMGLKNSEQYF; cdr3_nt: TGTGCCAGCAGCTATATGGGACTAAAAAATTCCGAGCAGTACTTC
d_call: TRBD2; v_call: TRBV6-4; clone_size: few; j_call: TRBJ2-7; cdr3_aa: CASSDANRTGGETQYF; cdr3_nt: TGTGCCAGCAGTGACGCGAATCGGACGGGGGGAGAGACTCAGTACTTC
d_call: NA; v_call: TRBV6-2/TRBV6-3; clone_size: NA; j_call: TRBJ2-1; cdr3_aa: CASSYGAGGEQFF; cdr3_nt: TGTGCCAGCAGTTACGGGGCTGGAGGGGAGCAGTTCTTC
d_call: NA; v_call: TRBV15; clone_size: NA; j_call: TRBJ2-6; cdr3_aa: CATRSSGANVLTF; cdr3_nt: TGTGCCACCAGGAGCTCTGGGGCCAACGTCCTGACTTTC
d_call: TRBD2; v_call: TRBV20-1; clone_size: NA; j_call: TRBJ2-1; cdr3_aa: CSAAGLAGGQVEQFF; cdr3_nt: TGCAGTGCCGCGGGACTAGCGGGGGGGCAGGTTGAGCAGTTCTTT
d_call: NA; v_call: TRBV20-1; clone_size: NA; j_call: TRBJ2-5; cdr3_aa: CSASPHDQETQYF; cdr3_nt: TGCAGTGCTAGTCCCCATGACCAAGAGACCCAGTACTTC
d_call: TRBD1; v_call: TRBV12-3/TRBV12-4; clone_size: NA; j_call: TRBJ1-2; cdr3_aa: CASRKPGQGNGYTF; cdr3_nt: TGTGCCAGCAGAAAACCGGGACAGGGTAATGGCTACACCTTC
d_call: TRBD2; v_call: TRBV20-1; clone_size: NA; j_call: TRBJ2-5; cdr3_aa: CSASLASGRVGNEQYF; cdr3_nt: TGCAGTGCTAGTTTGGCTAGCGGGAGAGTGGGCAATGAGCAGTACTTC
d_call: NA; v_call: TRBV20-1; clone_size: NA; j_call: TRBJ1-5; cdr3_aa: CSARDNTYNQPQHF; cdr3_nt: TGCAGTGCTAGAGATAACACCTACAATCAGCCCCAGCATTTT
d_call: NA; v_call: TRBV5-5; clone_size: NA; j_call: TRBJ2-5; cdr3_aa: CASSRVDEETQYF; cdr3_nt: TGTGCCAGCAGTCGCGTGGATGAAGAGACCCAGTACTTC
d_call: NA; v_call: TRBV7-2; clone_size: NA; j_call: TRBJ2-7; cdr3_aa: CASSLRRTASSYEQYF; cdr3_nt: TGTGCCAGCAGCTTGCGGCGGACAGCGAGCTCCTACGAGCAGTACTTC
d_call: TRBD2; v_call: TRBV12-3/TRBV12-4; clone_size: few; j_call: TRBJ2-2; cdr3_aa: CASSLRLAGGPRELFF; cdr3_nt: TGTGCCAGCAGTTTGAGACTAGCGGGGGGGCCGCGGGAGCTGTTTTTT
d_call: TRBD2; v_call: TRBV5-1; clone_size: NA; j_call: TRBJ2-3; cdr3_aa: CASSLVGLAGDTQYF; cdr3_nt: TGCGCCAGCAGCTTGGTAGGACTAGCGGGGGATACGCAGTATTTT
d_call: TRBD1; v_call: TRBV5-1; clone_size: few; j_call: TRBJ2-6; cdr3_aa: CASSLRQGTQSGANVLTF; cdr3_nt: TGCGCCAGCAGCTTGCGACAGGGGACCCAGTCTGGGGCCAACGTCCTGACTTTC
d_call: NA; v_call: TRBV5-1; clone_size: NA; j_call: TRBJ2-1; cdr3_aa: CASSFPERAQFF; cdr3_nt: TGCGCCAGCAGCTTCCCCGAAAGAGCGCAGTTCTTC
d_call: NA; v_call: TRBV4-2; clone_size: NA; j_call: TRBJ1-2; cdr3_aa: CASSQEGERHYGYTF; cdr3_nt: TGTGCCAGCAGCCAAGAAGGAGAAAGGCACTATGGCTACACCTTC
d_call: TRBD1; v_call: TRBV29-1; clone_size: NA; j_call: TRBJ2-5; cdr3_aa: CSDDRDQETQYF; cdr3_nt: TGCAGCGACGACAGGGATCAAGAGACCCAGTACTTC
d_call: NA; v_call: TRBV29-1; clone_size: few; j_call: TRBJ1-2; cdr3_aa: CSVRKEGVYGYTF; cdr3_nt: TGCAGCGTTAGGAAGGAGGGAGTCTATGGCTACACCTTC
d_call: NA; v_call: TRBV20-1; clone_size: NA; j_call: TRBJ1-2; cdr3_aa: CSASGTVANYGYTF; cdr3_nt: TGCAGTGCTAGTGGGACGGTAGCTAACTATGGCTACACCTTC